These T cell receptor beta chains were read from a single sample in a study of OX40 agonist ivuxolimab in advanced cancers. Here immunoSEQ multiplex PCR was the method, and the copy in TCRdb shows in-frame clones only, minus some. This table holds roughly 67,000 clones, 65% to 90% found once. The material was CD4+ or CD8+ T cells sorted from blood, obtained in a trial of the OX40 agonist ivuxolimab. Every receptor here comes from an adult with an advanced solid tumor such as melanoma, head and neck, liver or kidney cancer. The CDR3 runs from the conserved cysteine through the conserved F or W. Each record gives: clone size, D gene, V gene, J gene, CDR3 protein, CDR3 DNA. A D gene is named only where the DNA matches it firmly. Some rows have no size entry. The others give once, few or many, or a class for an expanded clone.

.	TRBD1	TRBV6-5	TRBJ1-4	CASRRQGNLEKLFF	TGTGCCAGCAGACGACAGGGAAACTTGGAGAAACTGTTTTTT
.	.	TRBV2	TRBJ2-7	CASSEMIGSHEQYF	TGTGCCAGCAGTGAAATGATAGGAAGCCACGAGCAGTACTTC
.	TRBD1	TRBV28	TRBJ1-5	CASSTPTGSDDQPQHF	TGTGCCAGCAGTACACCGACAGGGTCTGACGATCAGCCCCAGCATTTT
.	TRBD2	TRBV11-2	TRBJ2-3	CASSPDTAGDTDTQYF	TGTGCCAGCAGCCCGGATACGGCGGGGGACACAGATACGCAGTATTTT
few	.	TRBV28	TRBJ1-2	CASSPTGRRLYGYTF	TGTGCCAGCAGTCCCACGGGGCGGCGCCTCTATGGCTACACCTTC
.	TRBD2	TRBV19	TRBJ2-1	CASRYGGGPYNEQFF	TGTGCCAGTAGATATGGGGGAGGGCCCTACAATGAGCAGTTCTTC
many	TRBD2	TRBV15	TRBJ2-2	CATSREREVGELFF	TGTGCCACCAGCAGGGAGCGGGAGGTCGGGGAGCTGTTTTTT
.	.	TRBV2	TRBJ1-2	CASSEAEGHGYTF	TGTGCCAGCAGTGAAGCAGAAGGCCATGGCTACACCTTC
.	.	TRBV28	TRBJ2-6	CASSYPESGVGANVLTF	TGTGCCAGCAGTTATCCCGAATCAGGGGTCGGGGCCAACGTCCTGACTTTC
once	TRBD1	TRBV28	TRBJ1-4	CASSRAGTGNEKLFF	TGTGCCAGCAGCCGAGCCGGGACAGGGAATGAAAAACTGTTTTTT
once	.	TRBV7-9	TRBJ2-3	CASSLRGQGWGGSTDTQYF	TGTGCCAGCAGCTTACGTGGGCAGGGGTGGGGCGGAAGTACAGATACGCAGTATTTT
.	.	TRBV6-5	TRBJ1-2	CASSYSQAPYGYTF	TGTGCCAGCAGTTACTCGCAGGCCCCCTATGGCTACACCTTC
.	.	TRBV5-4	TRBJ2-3	CASSVSGGADTQYF	TGTGCCAGCAGCGTGAGTGGGGGCGCAGATACGCAGTATTTT
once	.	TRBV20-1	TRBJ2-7	CSASERYEQYF	TGCAGTGCTAGTGAACGTTACGAGCAGTACTTC
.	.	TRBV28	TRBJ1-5	CATTLDLVGNQPQHF	TGTGCCACCACACTCGATCTCGTGGGCAATCAGCCCCAGCATTTT
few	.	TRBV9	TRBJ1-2	CASSGEQGNYGYTF	TGTGCCAGCAGCGGGGAACAGGGAAACTATGGCTACACCTTC
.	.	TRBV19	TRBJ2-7	CASSIDSREQYF	TGTGCCAGTAGTATAGACTCACGGGAGCAGTACTTC
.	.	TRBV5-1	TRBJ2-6	CASSLAPGSGANVLTF	TGCGCCAGCAGCTTGGCCCCTGGGAGTGGGGCCAACGTCCTGACTTTC
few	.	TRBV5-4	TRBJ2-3	CASSPRQDGTDTQYF	TGTGCCAGCAGCCCAAGACAGGACGGGACAGATACGCAGTATTTT
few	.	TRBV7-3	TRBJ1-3	CASSLNSGNTIYF	TGTGCCAGCAGTTTGAACTCTGGAAACACCATATATTTT
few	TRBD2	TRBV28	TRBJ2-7	CASSSPGTMTYEQYF	TGTGCCAGCAGTTCCCCCGGGACTATGACCTACGAGCAGTACTTC
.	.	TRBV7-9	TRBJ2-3	CASTNLDTQYF	TGTGCCAGCACCAATCTAGATACGCAGTATTTT
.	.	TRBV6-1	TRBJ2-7	CASNEGRYEQYF	TGTGCCAGCAATGAGGGTCGCTACGAGCAGTACTTC
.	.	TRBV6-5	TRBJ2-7	CASSYDGKGMSGEQYF	TGTGCCAGCAGTTACGACGGAAAGGGGATGTCGGGCGAGCAGTACTTC
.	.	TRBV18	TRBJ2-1	CASSPSKDSNEQFF	TGTGCCAGCTCACCATCGAAGGACAGCAATGAGCAGTTCTTC
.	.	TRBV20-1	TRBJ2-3	CSGVRDTQYF	TGCAGTGGGGTTCGAGATACGCAGTATTTT
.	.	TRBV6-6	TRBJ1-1	CASRQSEAFF	TGTGCCAGCAGACAAAGTGAAGCTTTCTTT
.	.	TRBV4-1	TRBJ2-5	CASSQEGGVEETQYF	TGCGCCAGCAGCCAAGAAGGGGGGGTGGAGGAGACCCAGTACTTC
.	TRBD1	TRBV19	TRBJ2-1	CASRRMGQGQNEQFF	TGTGCCAGTAGACGGATGGGACAGGGGCAGAATGAGCAGTTCTTC
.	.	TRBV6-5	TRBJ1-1	CASSYSRHGNTEAFF	TGTGCCAGCAGTTACTCGAGACACGGGAACACTGAAGCTTTCTTT
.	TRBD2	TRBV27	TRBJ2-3	CASRDYSPDTQYF	TGTGCCAGCCGGGACTACTCTCCAGATACGCAGTATTTT
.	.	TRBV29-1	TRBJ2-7	CSALRETAGEQYF	TGCAGCGCCCTCCGGGAGACTGCAGGAGAGCAGTACTTC
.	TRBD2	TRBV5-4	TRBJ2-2	CASSRGSGRPGELFF	TGTGCCAGCAGCCGGGGGAGCGGGAGGCCCGGGGAGCTGTTTTTT
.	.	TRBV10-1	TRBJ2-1	CASSGGLWNEQFF	TGCGCCAGCAGTGGGGGACTGTGGAATGAGCAGTTCTTC
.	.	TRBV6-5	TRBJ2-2	CASSYSIRFNTGELFF	TGTGCCAGCAGTTACTCGATCCGCTTCAACACCGGGGAGCTGTTTTTT
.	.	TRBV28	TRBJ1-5	CASSLQNQPQHF	TGTGCCAGCAGTTTACAGAATCAGCCCCAGCATTTT
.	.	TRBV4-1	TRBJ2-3	CASSQSLVADTQYF	TGCGCCAGCAGCCAATCCCTAGTTGCAGATACGCAGTATTTT
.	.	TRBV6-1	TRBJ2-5	CASSEAGRMETQYF	TGTGCCAGCAGTGAAGCCGGACGAATGGAGACCCAGTACTTC
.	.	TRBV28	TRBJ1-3	CASRSLLLGPSGNTIYF	TGTGCCAGCAGGTCGTTACTTCTTGGGCCCTCTGGAAACACCATATATTTT
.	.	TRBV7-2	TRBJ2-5	CASSLVETQYF	TGTGCCAGCAGCTTAGTAGAGACCCAGTACTTC
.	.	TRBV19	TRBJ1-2	CASSRGTPYGYTF	TGTGCCAGTAGTAGAGGGACGCCCTATGGCTACACCTTC
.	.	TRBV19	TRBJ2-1	CASSFGAGNEQFF	.
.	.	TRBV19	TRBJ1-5	CASSIGQEPQHF	TGTGCCAGTAGTATAGGACAGGAGCCCCAGCATTTT
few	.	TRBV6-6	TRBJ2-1	CASSWEGGQFF	TGTGCCAGCAGTTGGGAGGGGGGGCAGTTCTTC
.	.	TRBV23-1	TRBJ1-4	CASSQPPERMREEKLFF	TGCGCCAGCAGTCAACCCCCGGAGAGGATGCGGGAGGAAAAACTGTTTTTT
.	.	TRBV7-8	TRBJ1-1	CASSFVRDGEAFF	TGTGCCAGCAGCTTTGTCCGGGACGGAGAAGCTTTCTTT
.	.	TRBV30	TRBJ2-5	CAWNRGAQETQYF	TGTGCCTGGAACCGGGGGGCCCAAGAGACCCAGTACTTC
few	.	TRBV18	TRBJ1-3	CASSRAGNGNTIYF	TGTGCCAGCTCACGGGCGGGGAATGGAAACACCATATATTTT
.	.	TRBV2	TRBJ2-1	CATSGGPYNEQFF	TGTGCCACCTCAGGAGGCCCCTACAATGAGCAGTTCTTC
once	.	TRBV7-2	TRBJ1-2	CASSSTAYNYGYTF	TGTGCCAGCAGCTCCACAGCTTACAACTATGGCTACACCTTC
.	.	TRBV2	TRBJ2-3	CASSDDIYTDTQYF	TGTGCCAGCAGTGATGACATCTACACAGATACGCAGTATTTT